The rows below give T cell receptor beta chains drawn from one sample of a study of blood T cell repertoires in COVID-19. Assay used: immunoSEQ multiplex PCR; TCRdb lists only in-frame clones, some missing. The table has 140,000 to 150,000 clones, 82% seen once; the top ten hold over 12%. Sequenced sample: peripheral blood. The receptors originated from a human donor with acute or convalescent COVID-19. The donor label of this sample is uncertain. Each CDR3 is given with its conserved first and last residue. A D gene is named only where the DNA matches it firmly. Only some rows state a clone size, as once, few, many or a class for expanded clones.

clone_size,j_call,v_call,d_call,cdr3_aa,cdr3_nt
NA,TRBJ1-6,TRBV30,NA,CAGTGGRHSPLHF,TGTGCCGGGACGGGGGGTAGGCATTCACCCCTCCACTTT
NA,TRBJ1-2,TRBV5-6,TRBD1,CASSVGTGLSNYGYTF,TGTGCCAGCAGCGTCGGGACAGGGCTATCGAACTATGGCTACACCTTC
NA,TRBJ2-3,TRBV30,TRBD2,CAWSAWGSGGTDTQYF,TGTGCCTGGAGTGCGTGGGGGAGCGGGGGCACAGATACGCAGTATTTT
few,TRBJ1-2,TRBV10-3,NA,CAISVPARGYTF,TGTGCCATCAGTGTCCCCGCCAGGGGCTACACCTTC
NA,TRBJ1-2,TRBV19,NA,CASSIRDMVGYTF,TGTGCCAGTAGTATCCGGGACATGGTTGGCTACACCTTC
NA,TRBJ2-7,TRBV2,NA,CASSGQTSYEQYF,TGTGCCAGCAGCGGACAGACTTCCTACGAGCAGTACTTC
NA,TRBJ1-5,TRBV7-9,NA,CASSSTARVGQPQHF,TGTGCCAGCAGCTCCACGGCCAGGGTAGGTCAGCCCCAGCATTTT
NA,TRBJ1-2,TRBV12-3/TRBV12-4,TRBD1,CATGTGYGYTF,TGTGCCACGGGGACAGGCTATGGCTACACCTTC
NA,TRBJ2-3,TRBV9,TRBD2,CASSPISSGGTDTQYF,TGTGCCAGCAGCCCCATTTCTAGCGGGGGTACAGATACGCAGTATTTT
NA,TRBJ1-1,TRBV6-5,NA,CASGIPGGRTEAFF,TGTGCCAGCGGGATACCCGGCGGGCGCACTGAAGCTTTCTTT
NA,TRBJ1-1,TRBV29-1,NA,CSVEGPLSTEAFF,TGCAGCGTTGAAGGTCCCTTGAGCACTGAAGCTTTCTTT
NA,TRBJ2-5,TRBV7-2,NA,CASSKSGTPQETQYF,TGTGCCAGCAGTAAGTCCGGGACTCCCCAAGAGACCCAGTACTTC
NA,TRBJ1-1,TRBV30,NA,CAWSASGNTEAFF,TGTGCCTGGAGTGCGTCAGGGAACACTGAAGCTTTCTTT
NA,TRBJ1-4,TRBV4-3,NA,CASSQGFSGAGNEKLFF,TGCGCCAGCAGCCAAGGGTTTTCAGGGGCTGGTAATGAAAAACTGTTTTTT
NA,TRBJ1-6,TRBV6-4,NA,CASSDSSLSNSPLHF,TGTGCCAGCAGTGACTCGAGTCTGAGTAATTCACCCCTCCACTTT
NA,TRBJ1-1,TRBV29-1,NA,CSVTQGSTEAFF,TGCAGCGTGACCCAGGGATCCACTGAAGCTTTCTTT
many,TRBJ1-1,TRBV10-3,NA,CAIQSGDTEAFF,TGTGCCATCCAGAGCGGGGACACTGAAGCTTTCTTT
NA,TRBJ2-3,TRBV2,NA,CASTGLAVPSSTDTQYF,TGTGCCAGCACGGGGTTGGCAGTACCCTCTAGCACAGATACGCAGTATTTT
NA,TRBJ1-6,TRBV7-9,NA,CAGRREDHSPLHF,TGTGCCGGCCGCCGGGAGGATCATTCACCCCTCCACTTT
NA,TRBJ2-5,TRBV11-3,TRBD1,CASSHGQGRETQYF,TGTGCCAGCAGCCACGGACAGGGGAGAGAGACCCAGTACTTC
NA,TRBJ2-5,TRBV19,NA,CASSMRNIETQYF,TGTGCCAGTAGTATGAGGAATATCGAGACCCAGTACTTC
NA,TRBJ2-5,TRBV7-2,NA,CASSLGFGGMETQYF,TGTGCCAGCAGCTTAGGGTTCGGAGGGATGGAGACCCAGTACTTC
NA,TRBJ1-2,TRBV6-5,NA,CASSYGTNYGYTF,TGTGCCAGCAGTTACGGCACTAACTATGGCTACACCTTC
NA,TRBJ2-1,TRBV18,NA,CASSPGGADGEQFF,TGTGCCAGCTCACCAGGGGGGGCGGACGGTGAGCAGTTCTTC
NA,TRBJ1-6,TRBV6-5,NA,CASSYSGGLNGSPLHF,TGTGCCAGCAGTTACTCGGGGGGGTTAAACGGTTCACCCCTCCACTTT
once,TRBJ2-1,TRBV11-2,TRBD1,CASSFPGQGRNEQFF,TGTGCCAGCAGCTTCCCGGGACAGGGAAGAAATGAGCAGTTCTTC
NA,TRBJ1-4,TRBV5-1,TRBD1,CASSTGTATTNEKLFF,TGCGCCAGCAGCACTGGGACAGCTACAACTAATGAAAAACTGTTTTTT
NA,TRBJ1-2,TRBV21-1,NA,CAGRTGGNYGYTF,TGTGCCGGGAGGACAGGGGGCAACTATGGCTACACCTTC
NA,TRBJ2-4,TRBV4-3,TRBD1,CASSQDYGTGGLWVSKNIQYF,TGCGCCAGCAGCCAAGATTACGGGACAGGGGGTCTCTGGGTTTCCAAAAACATTCAGTACTTC
few,TRBJ1-3,TRBV9,NA,CASSVEWTASGNTIYF,TGTGCCAGCAGCGTAGAGTGGACAGCCTCTGGAAACACCATATATTTT
few,TRBJ1-2,TRBV10-3,NA,CASKMGGNHYGYTF,TGTGCCTCAAAAATGGGGGGTAATCATTATGGCTACACCTTC
NA,TRBJ2-3,TRBV11-2,TRBD2,CASSTTGLAGGLPQYF,TGTGCCAGCAGCACCACCGGACTAGCGGGGGGTCTGCCGCAGTATTTT
once,TRBJ1-6,TRBV2,NA,CASRGGVSSYNSPLHF,TGTGCCAGCAGGGGGGGGGTGAGCTCCTATAATTCACCCCTCCACTTT
NA,TRBJ2-7,TRBV19,NA,CASQSDRSSYEQYF,TGTGCCAGCCAAAGCGACAGGTCGTCCTACGAGCAGTACTTC
NA,TRBJ2-5,TRBV25-1,NA,CASSRLGETQYF,TGTGCCAGCAGCAGACTAGGGGAGACCCAGTACTTC
NA,TRBJ2-1,TRBV6-5,TRBD1,CASSLTGNNEQFF,TGTGCCAGCAGCTTGACAGGGAACAATGAGCAGTTCTTC
few,TRBJ1-2,TRBV4-1,NA,CASSREWVNYGYTF,TGCGCCAGCAGCCGGGAGTGGGTTAACTATGGCTACACCTTC
NA,TRBJ1-4,TRBV19,NA,CASSIALREKLFF,TGTGCCAGTAGTATAGCCCTTCGTGAAAAACTGTTTTTT
NA,TRBJ1-1,TRBV6-5,NA,CASSYSWAKNTEAFF,TGTGCCAGCAGTTACTCTTGGGCAAAGAACACTGAAGCTTTCTTT
NA,TRBJ1-4,TRBV7-2,NA,CASSSITTNEKLFF,TGTGCCAGCAGCTCTATAACAACTAATGAAAAACTGTTTTTT
NA,TRBJ1-6,TRBV7-8,TRBD1,CASSLTGRRNSPLHF,TGTGCCAGCAGCTTGACAGGGCGCCGGAATTCACCCCTCCACTTT